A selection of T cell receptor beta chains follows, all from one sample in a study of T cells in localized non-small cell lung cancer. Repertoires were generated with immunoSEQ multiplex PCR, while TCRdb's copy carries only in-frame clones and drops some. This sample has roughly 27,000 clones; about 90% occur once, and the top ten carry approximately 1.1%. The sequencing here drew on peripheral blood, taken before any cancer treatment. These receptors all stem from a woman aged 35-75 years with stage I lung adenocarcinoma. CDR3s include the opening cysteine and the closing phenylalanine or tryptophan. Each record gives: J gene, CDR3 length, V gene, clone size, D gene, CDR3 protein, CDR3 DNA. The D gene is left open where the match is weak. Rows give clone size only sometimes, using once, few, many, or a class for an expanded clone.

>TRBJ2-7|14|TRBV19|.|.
CASSGVGGTYEQYF
TGTGCCAGTAGCGGAGTGGGGGGAACCTACGAGCAGTACTTC
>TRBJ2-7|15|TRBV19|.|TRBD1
CASSSAGQGGYEQYF
TGTGCCAGCAGCAGCGCGGGACAGGGGGGCTACGAGCAGTACTTC
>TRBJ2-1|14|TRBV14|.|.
CASSQDTRGSEQFF
TGTGCCAGCAGCCAAGACACTAGGGGCAGTGAGCAGTTCTTC
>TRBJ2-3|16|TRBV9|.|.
CASSARTSATTDTQYF
TGTGCCAGCAGCGCGCGAACCAGCGCGACCACAGATACGCAGTATTTT
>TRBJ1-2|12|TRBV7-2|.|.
CASSSEGYGYTF
TGTGCCAGCAGCTCAGAGGGCTATGGCTACACCTTC
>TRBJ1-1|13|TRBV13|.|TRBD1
CASSLGRTGPAFF
TGTGCCAGCAGCTTAGGCCGGACAGGGCCGGCTTTCTTT
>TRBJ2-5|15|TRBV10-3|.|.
CAISGGETLQETQYF
TGTGCCATCAGTGGTGGTGAGACCCTCCAAGAGACCCAGTACTTC
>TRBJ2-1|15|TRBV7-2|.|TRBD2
CASSLPTSGYNEQFF
TGTGCCAGCAGCCTCCCGACTAGCGGCTACAATGAGCAGTTCTTC
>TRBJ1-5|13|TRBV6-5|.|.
CASSVNSNQPQHF
TGTGCCAGCAGTGTAAATAGCAATCAGCCCCAGCATTTT
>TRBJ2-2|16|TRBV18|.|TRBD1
CASSLERTGALGELFF
TGTGCCAGCTCACTAGAACGGACAGGGGCGTTGGGGGAGCTGTTTTTT
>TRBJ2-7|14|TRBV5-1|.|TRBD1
CASSSNRGMNEQYF
TGCGCCAGCAGCAGCAACAGGGGTATGAACGAGCAGTACTTC
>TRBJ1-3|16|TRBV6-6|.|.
CASSYSKSGAGNTIYF
TGTGCCAGCAGTTACTCGAAGTCAGGGGCCGGAAACACCATATATTTT
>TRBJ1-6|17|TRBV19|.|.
CASSIDRRSSYNSPLHF
TGTGCCAGTAGTATAGACAGGCGTAGCTCCTATAATTCACCCCTCCACTTT
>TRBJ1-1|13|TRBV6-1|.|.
CASRWEGWTEAFF
TGTGCCAGCAGATGGGAAGGGTGGACTGAAGCTTTCTTT
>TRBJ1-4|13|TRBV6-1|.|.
CASSVGAGEKLFF
TGTGCCAGCAGTGTAGGAGCGGGAGAAAAACTGTTTTTT
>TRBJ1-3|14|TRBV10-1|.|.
CASSGQTSGNTIYF
TGCGCCAGCAGCGGACAGACCTCTGGAAACACCATATATTTT
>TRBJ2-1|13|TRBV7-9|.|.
CASSLDSYNEQFF
TGTGCCAGCAGCTTAGACAGCTACAATGAGCAGTTCTTC
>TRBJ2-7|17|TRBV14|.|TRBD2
CASSRGKTSGSSYEQYF
TGTGCCAGCAGCCGCGGGAAAACTAGCGGCAGCTCCTACGAGCAGTACTTC
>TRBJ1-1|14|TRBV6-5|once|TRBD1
CASSKDRGAGEAFF
TGTGCCAGCAGTAAGGACAGGGGAGCGGGTGAAGCTTTCTTT
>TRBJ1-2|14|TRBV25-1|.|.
CASSEVWQYYGYTF
TGTGCCAGCAGTGAAGTTTGGCAGTACTATGGCTACACCTTC
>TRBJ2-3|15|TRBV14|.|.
CASSRLLGGTDTQYF
TGTGCCAGCAGCCGATTACTGGGGGGCACAGATACGCAGTATTTT
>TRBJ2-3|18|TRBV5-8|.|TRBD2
CASSLVGSRAGREDTQYF
TGTGCCAGCAGCCTCGTGGGGAGTCGGGCAGGGAGGGAAGATACGCAGTATTTT
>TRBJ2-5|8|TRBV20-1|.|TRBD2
CSANAGDF
TGCAGTGCTAACGCGGGAGACTTC
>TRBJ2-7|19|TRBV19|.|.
CASSESFLSPSGNDYEQYF
TGTGCCAGTTCTGAATCCTTCCTCTCCCCCTCAGGGAACGACTACGAGCAGTACTTC
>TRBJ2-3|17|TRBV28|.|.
CASSPPEYGGRAIAQYF
TGTGCCAGCAGTCCCCCTGAGTACGGGGGCCGGGCGATTGCGCAGTATTTT
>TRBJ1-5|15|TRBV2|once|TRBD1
CASSEWTGDNQPQHF
TGTGCCAGCAGTGAATGGACAGGGGACAATCAGCCCCAGCATTTT
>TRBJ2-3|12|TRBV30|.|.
CAWSAGADTQYF
TGTGCCTGGAGCGCCGGGGCAGATACGCAGTATTTT
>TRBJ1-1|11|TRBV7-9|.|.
CASSFDTEAFF
TGTGCCAGCAGCTTCGACACTGAAGCTTTCTTT
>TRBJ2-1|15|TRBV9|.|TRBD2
CASSPASGSYNEQFF
TGTGCCAGCAGCCCCGCTAGCGGGAGCTACAATGAGCAGTTCTTC
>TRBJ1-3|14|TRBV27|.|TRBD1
CASSLSGGGNTIYF
TGTGCCAGCAGTTTATCAGGGGGCGGAAACACCATATATTTT
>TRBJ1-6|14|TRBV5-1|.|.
CASSSDGGNSPLHF
TGCGCCAGCAGCTCGGACGGAGGAAATTCACCCCTCCACTTT
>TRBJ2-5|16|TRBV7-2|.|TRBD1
CASSLGQGGGQETQYF
TGTGCCAGCAGCTTAGGACAGGGTGGAGGACAAGAGACCCAGTACTTC
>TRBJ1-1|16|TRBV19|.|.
CASINAGGGGNTEAFF
TGTGCCAGTATCAACGCTGGGGGAGGGGGGAACACTGAAGCTTTCTTT
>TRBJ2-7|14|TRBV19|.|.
CASSMWDTSYEQYF
TGTGCCAGTAGTATGTGGGACACGTCCTACGAGCAGTACTTC
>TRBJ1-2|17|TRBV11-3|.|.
CASSLDQGRGTGYGYTF
TGTGCCAGCAGCTTAGATCAAGGGAGAGGGACGGGCTATGGCTACACCTTC
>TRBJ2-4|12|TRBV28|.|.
CASSTLNRGTNF
TGTGCCAGCAGTACTTTGAATCGGGGGACGAACTTC
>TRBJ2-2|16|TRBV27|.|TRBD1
CASSPEGQGLPGELFF
TGTGCCAGCAGCCCAGAGGGACAGGGGTTACCCGGGGAGCTGTTTTTT
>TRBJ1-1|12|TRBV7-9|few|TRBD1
CASSYEQGGAFF
TGTGCCAGCAGCTATGAACAGGGGGGAGCTTTCTTT
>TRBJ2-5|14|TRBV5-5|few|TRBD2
CASSPAGDRETQYF
TGTGCCAGCAGTCCAGCGGGAGATAGAGAGACCCAGTACTTC
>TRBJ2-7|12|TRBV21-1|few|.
CASSKDTYEQYF
TGTGCCAGCAGCAAAGACACCTACGAGCAGTACTTC
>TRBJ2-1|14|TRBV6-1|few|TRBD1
CASALGQVAREQFF
TGTGCCAGCGCCCTGGGACAGGTAGCAAGGGAGCAGTTCTTC
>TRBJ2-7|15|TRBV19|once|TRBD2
CASSRLAGASYEQYF
TGTGCCAGTAGTCGGCTAGCGGGAGCTTCCTACGAGCAGTACTTC
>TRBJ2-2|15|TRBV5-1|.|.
CASSLGTTNTGELFF
TGCGCCAGCAGCTTAGGGACAACGAACACCGGGGAGCTGTTTTTT
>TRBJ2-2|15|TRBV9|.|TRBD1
CASTPGQVKPGELFF
TGTGCCAGCACCCCGGGACAGGTTAAACCCGGGGAGCTGTTTTTT
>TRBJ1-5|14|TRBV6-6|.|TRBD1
CASRLGQANQPQHF
TGTGCCAGCAGACTTGGACAGGCCAATCAGCCCCAGCATTTT
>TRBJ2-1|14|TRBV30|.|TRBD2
CAWKGSGPYNEQFF
TGTGCCTGGAAAGGTAGCGGGCCCTACAATGAGCAGTTCTTC
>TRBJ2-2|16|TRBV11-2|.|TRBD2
CASSRLAGGGTGELFF
TGTGCCAGCAGCAGACTAGCGGGGGGAGGGACCGGGGAGCTGTTTTTT
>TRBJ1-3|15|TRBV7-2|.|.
CASSFWGASGNTIYF
TGTGCCAGCAGCTTCTGGGGGGCCTCTGGAAACACCATATATTTT
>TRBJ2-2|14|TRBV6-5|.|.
CASRRTGNTGELFF
TGTGCCAGCAGAAGAACAGGGAACACCGGGGAGCTGTTTTTT
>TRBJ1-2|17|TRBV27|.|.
CASSTGQFQGPNYGYTF
TGTGCCAGCAGTACCGGACAGTTCCAAGGACCTAACTATGGCTACACCTTC
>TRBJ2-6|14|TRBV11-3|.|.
CASAEGTGANVLTF
TGTGCCAGCGCAGAAGGGACTGGGGCCAACGTCCTGACTTTC
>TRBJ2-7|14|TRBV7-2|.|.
CASSLDSYSYEQYF
TGTGCCAGCAGCCTGGACAGCTACTCCTACGAGCAGTACTTC